Listed here are 18 T cell receptor beta chains from one sample, sequenced in a study of PD-1 blockade in classical Hodgkin lymphoma. The table came from immunoSEQ multiplex PCR; TCRdb's copy has only in-frame clones and leaves some out. The repertoire holds nearly 20,000 clones, with around 80% as singletons. As to time point: cycle 4 day 1 (C4D1), after less than 7 weeks of nivolumab. Patients all relapsed after autologous stem cell transplantation, and there was variation in brentuximab vedotin exposure. The material sequenced was peripheral blood mononuclear cells (PBMCs), taken before the fourth cycle of nivolumab. The source of these receptors is a human donor with classical Hodgkin lymphoma.

The chain combines TRBV7-9 with TRBJ1-5; D ambiguous. CDR1 is SEHNR, CDR2 FQNEAQ, per germline (reference sequence). V lost 1 base and J 7 bases, leaving 8 bases between the germline ends. The CDR3 has 13 amino acids. The CDR3 nucleotides are TGTGCCAGCAGCTTAGAGGGAATACAGCCCCAGCATTTT. This gives the protein CASSLEGIQPQHF.

The rearrangement links TRBV27 to TRBJ1-1, with D perhaps TRBD1 (5 bases). The germline V and J ends were trimmed by 0 bases and 5 bases, with 13 bases remaining between them. This CDR3 has 15 amino acids. Germline CDR1 MNHEY, CDR2 SMNVEV (reference sequence). The CDR3 loop reads CASSLSRAGQTEAFF. In DNA form, the CDR3 reads TGTGCCAGCAGTTTATCGAGGGCAGGGCAAACTGAAGCTTTCTTT.

The chain combines TRBV9 with TRBJ2-3, with D possibly TRBD1 on 5 matching bases. Looked up from germline, CDR1 is SGDLS and CDR2 is YYNGEE. The CDR3 covers 14 residues. V was cut by 4 bases and J by 0 bases, with 9 bases left in between. The CDR3 spells CASSPGPSTDTQYF. Here the CDR3 DNA reads TGTGCCAGCAGCCCAGGGCCAAGCACAGATACGCAGTATTTT.

This clone was seen a handful of times. The V and J genes are TRBV5-4 and TRBJ1-4, with D perhaps matching TRBD1 (5 bases). The germline V and J ends were trimmed by 0 bases and 5 bases, with 8 bases remaining between them. Germline V CDR1 and CDR2: SGHNT, YYREEE (reference sequence). The CDR3 is 14 residues long. This CDR3 is CASSLAGLNEKLFF. CDR3 sequence (DNA): TGTGCCAGCAGCTTGGCAGGGTTGAATGAAAAACTGTTTTTT.

The CDR3 DNA is TGTGCCAGCATGGGGGATTATGGCTACACCTTC. It encodes CASMGDYGYTF. V gene TRBV6-5 combines with J gene TRBJ1-2, with D possibly TRBD1 on 5 matching bases. CDR3 length: 11 residues. The V and J ends lost 7 bases and 5 bases respectively, with 8 bases between them. CDR1 and CDR2 from the germline V gene are MNHEY and SVGAGI.

This rearrangement joins TRBV5-1 to TRBJ1-5, with a possible D match to TRBD1 (6 bases). Deletions cut 4 bases from V and 0 bases from J, with 17 bases between. This CDR3 is built from 17 residues. Germline V gives CDR1 SGHRS, CDR2 YFSETQ. The CDR3: CASSPGGGLNSNQPQHF. CDR3 sequence (DNA): TGCGCCAGCAGCCCAGGCGGGGGGCTTAATAGCAATCAGCCCCAGCATTTT. The full variable domain, in which reference TRBV5-1 and TRBJ1-5 provide the parts outside the CDR3, is KAGVTQTPRYLIKTRGQQVTLSCSPISGHRSVSWYQQTPGQGLQFLFEYFSETQRNKGNFPGRFSGRQFSNSRSEMNVSTLELGDSALYLCASSPGGGLNSNQPQHFGDGTRLSIL.

V is TRBV27 and J is TRBJ1-5; D call uncertain. The CDR3 contains 12 residues. Per the germline V gene, CDR1 is MNHEY and CDR2 is SMNVEV (reference sequence). With 8 bases removed from V and 2 bases from J, the gap between germline ends came to 7 bases. DNA for the CDR3: TGTGCCAGCGGCCGCGGCAATCAGCCCCAGCATTTT. Translating it yields CASGRGNQPQHF.

The chain recombines TRBV9 with TRBJ2-7, with 10 bases matching TRBD2. The CDR3 loop spans 16 amino acids. The germline CDR1 and CDR2 sequences are SGDLS and YYNGEE. Germline trimming cut 0 bases from V and 0 bases from J; bases unmatched to any gene: 3. CDR3 in amino acids: CASSVGRTSGSYEQYF. CDR3 sequence (DNA): TGTGCCAGCAGCGTAGGAAGGACTAGCGGCTCCTACGAGCAGTACTTC.

The chain recombines TRBV6-1 with TRBJ2-6, with 9 bases fitting TRBD1. V lost 10 bases, J lost 4 bases, and 8 bases stayed unmatched. Germline loops: CDR1 MNHNS, CDR2 SASEGT. The CDR3 length is 15 residues. CDR3 loop: CATHIDRGGANVLTF. CDR3 bases: TGTGCCACCCACATAGACAGGGGGGGGGCCAACGTCCTGACTTTC.

The DNA of the CDR3 is TGTGCCAGCAGGGAGGAGGGGACAGATACGCAGTATTTT. Translating it yields CASREEGTDTQYF. The chain links TRBV6-5 to TRBJ2-3, with D possibly being TRBD2 (6 bases). V gave up 6 bases and J gave up 3 bases, with 10 bases separating them. The germline CDR1 and CDR2 sequences are MNHEY and SVGAGI. The CDR3 totals 13 residues.

The V gene is TRBV10-1, the J gene TRBJ1-4; D is ambiguous. Trimming left V 1 base short and J 8 bases short, with 17 bases between. Germline lookup yields CDR1 WNHNN and CDR2 SYGVQD (reference sequence). The CDR3 sequence is 16 residues long. The CDR3 loop reads CASSEFYPYSWEKLFF. The CDR3 DNA sequence: TGCGCCAGCAGTGAGTTCTATCCTTATAGCTGGGAAAAACTGTTTTTT.

This clone was picked up a small number of times. The gene calls are TRBV19 and TRBJ2-3, with D tentatively TRBD1 (5 bases). From germline, CDR1 is LNHDA and CDR2 SQIVND (reference sequence). V was pared by 8 bases and J by 6 bases, with 15 bases between. The CDR3 is made up of 13 amino acids. CDR3 region: CASDGEWGDTQYF. CDR3 in DNA: TGTGCCAGTGATGGCGAGTGGGGCGATACGCAGTATTTT.

The rearrangement links TRBV7-8 to TRBJ2-1; D gene ambiguous. The germline V and J ends were trimmed by 5 bases and 1 base, with 18 bases remaining between them. Germline V gene lookup returns CDR1 SGHVS and CDR2 FQNEAQ. CDR3 length: 17 residues. CDR3 residues: CASSPPSTNPSYNEQFF. CDR3 sequence (DNA): TGTGCCAGCAGCCCACCCAGCACCAACCCTTCCTACAATGAGCAGTTCTTC.

The rearrangement joins TRBV7-2 to TRBJ2-7; TRBD2 might be the D (5 bases). Between the trimmed V and J ends, which lost 1 base and 7 bases, there was a span of 17 bases. Germline lookup yields CDR1 SGHTA and CDR2 FQGNSA. The CDR3 is made up of 15 amino acids. The CDR3 sequence is CASSLVRDASYEQYF. The CDR3 DNA is TGTGCCAGCAGCTTAGTCCGGGATGCATCTTATGAGCAGTACTTC.

This clone was observed a single time. The chain links TRBV29-1 to TRBJ2-1; 10 bases agree with TRBD2. Germline V gene sequence: CDR1 SQVTM, CDR2 ANQGSEA. The CDR3 is 17 amino acids. Unmatched junction bases numbered 10, after V lost 0 bases and J lost 5 bases. The CDR3 reads CSVEDLTTSGVDNEQFF. The CDR3 nucleotides are TGCAGCGTTGAAGACCTAACTACTAGCGGGGTCGACAATGAGCAGTTCTTC.

The J gene is TRBJ1-2, the V gene TRBV4-1, with no clear D. The CDR3 extends over 15 amino acids. Trimming cost V 3 bases and J 0 bases, with 11 bases left between them. Germline V lookup: CDR1 MGHRA, CDR2 YSYEKL. In DNA form, the CDR3 reads TGCGCCAGCAGCCAGGAAGGGCTGTCTAACTATGGCTACACCTTC. Its translation is CASSQEGLSNYGYTF.

The sample holds a few counts of this clone. CDR3 sequence reads: CASSLPRAGGELFF. In DNA, the CDR3 is TGTGCCAGCAGCTTACCCCGGGCGGGGGGGGAGCTGTTTTTT. The chain combines TRBV7-9 with TRBJ2-2, with a tentative D call TRBD2 (6 bases). CDR3 length: 14 amino acids. Per the germline V gene, CDR1 is SEHNR and CDR2 is FQNEAQ (reference sequence). Trimming took off 2 bases at V and 8 bases at J, with 12 bases between the two ends.

This chain links TRBV10-3 with TRBJ2-1; no clear D gene. V was shortened by 2 bases and J by 5 bases, with 4 bases between the two germline ends. This CDR3 is 12 amino acids long. Germline V CDR1 and CDR2: ENHRY, SYGVKD. The CDR3 spells CAISENNNEQFF. The CDR3 nucleotides read TGTGCCATCAGTGAGAATAACAATGAGCAGTTCTTC.